Listed below are T cell receptor beta chains from one sample, sequenced in a study of T cell changes during pregnancy in multiple sclerosis. Profiling relied on immunoSEQ multiplex PCR, and the TCRdb table lists in-frame clones only, not all of them. The table lists tens of thousands of clones, 90% to 95% of them singletons. Sequencing was performed on peripheral blood, taken in the first trimester of pregnancy. These TCRs come from a female donor with multiple sclerosis, enrolled in a pregnancy study. CDR3s include the opening cysteine and the closing phenylalanine or tryptophan. D genes are given only for firm matches. Some rows mark clone size as missing; the rest say once, few, many or name a class of expanded clone.

clone_size: NA
j_call: TRBJ1-1
v_call: TRBV5-8
d_call: NA
cdr3_aa: CASSLVGRIRMVDNAEAFF
cdr3_nt: TGTGCCAGCAGCTTGGTAGGGAGGATTCGGATGGTAGACAATGCTGAAGCTTTCTTT

clone_size: NA
j_call: TRBJ2-2
v_call: TRBV6-1
d_call: NA
cdr3_aa: CATDSRNTGELFF
cdr3_nt: TGTGCCACGGACAGCAGGAACACCGGGGAGCTGTTTTTT

clone_size: NA
j_call: TRBJ1-5
v_call: TRBV2
d_call: TRBD1
cdr3_aa: CASSRLTGGQPQHF
cdr3_nt: TGTGCCAGCAGTCGACTGACAGGGGGTCAGCCCCAGCATTTT

clone_size: NA
j_call: TRBJ2-7
v_call: TRBV27
d_call: TRBD2
cdr3_aa: CASSLLAGVFYEQYF
cdr3_nt: TGTGCCAGCAGTCTACTAGCGGGAGTATTCTACGAGCAGTACTTC

clone_size: NA
j_call: TRBJ1-4
v_call: TRBV18
d_call: NA
cdr3_aa: CASSKGVQEKLFF
cdr3_nt: TGTGCCAGCTCGAAGGGGGTGCAAGAAAAACTGTTTTTT

clone_size: NA
j_call: TRBJ2-7
v_call: TRBV27
d_call: TRBD1
cdr3_aa: CASRSGGLVEQYF
cdr3_nt: TGTGCCAGCAGGTCAGGGGGCTTAGTAGAGCAGTACTTC

clone_size: NA
j_call: TRBJ2-7
v_call: TRBV6-1
d_call: NA
cdr3_aa: CASKLGLGIYEQYF
cdr3_nt: TGTGCCAGCAAACTGGGACTCGGGATCTACGAGCAGTACTTC

clone_size: NA
j_call: TRBJ1-2
v_call: TRBV6-4
d_call: NA
cdr3_aa: CASSLGQGQSYGYTF
cdr3_nt: TGTGCCAGCAGTTTGGGCCAGGGTCAGAGCTATGGCTACACCTTC

clone_size: NA
j_call: TRBJ1-2
v_call: TRBV5-1
d_call: TRBD1
cdr3_aa: CASSLRAGGAGGYTF
cdr3_nt: TGCGCCAGCAGCTTACGGGCAGGGGGCGCGGGAGGCTACACCTTC

clone_size: NA
j_call: TRBJ2-7
v_call: TRBV7-9
d_call: NA
cdr3_aa: CASSSGGQSRYEQYF
cdr3_nt: TGTGCCAGCAGCTCCGGAGGACAGTCCCGCTACGAGCAGTACTTC

clone_size: few
j_call: TRBJ1-6
v_call: TRBV13
d_call: NA
cdr3_aa: CASSPLGEGSPLHF
cdr3_nt: TGTGCCAGCAGCCCGCTCGGGGAGGGATCACCCCTCCACTTT

clone_size: NA
j_call: TRBJ1-5
v_call: TRBV6-6
d_call: TRBD1
cdr3_aa: CASRDRVQPQHF
cdr3_nt: TGTGCCAGCAGAGACAGGGTTCAGCCCCAGCATTTT

clone_size: NA
j_call: TRBJ1-1
v_call: TRBV7-9
d_call: NA
cdr3_aa: CASSPSTGRKTEAFF
cdr3_nt: TGTGCCAGCAGTCCTAGTACAGGGAGAAAAACTGAAGCTTTCTTT

clone_size: NA
j_call: TRBJ2-1
v_call: TRBV9
d_call: TRBD2
cdr3_aa: CASSGLTSGDPNEQFF
cdr3_nt: TGTGCCAGCAGCGGACTGACTAGCGGGGACCCCAATGAGCAGTTCTTC